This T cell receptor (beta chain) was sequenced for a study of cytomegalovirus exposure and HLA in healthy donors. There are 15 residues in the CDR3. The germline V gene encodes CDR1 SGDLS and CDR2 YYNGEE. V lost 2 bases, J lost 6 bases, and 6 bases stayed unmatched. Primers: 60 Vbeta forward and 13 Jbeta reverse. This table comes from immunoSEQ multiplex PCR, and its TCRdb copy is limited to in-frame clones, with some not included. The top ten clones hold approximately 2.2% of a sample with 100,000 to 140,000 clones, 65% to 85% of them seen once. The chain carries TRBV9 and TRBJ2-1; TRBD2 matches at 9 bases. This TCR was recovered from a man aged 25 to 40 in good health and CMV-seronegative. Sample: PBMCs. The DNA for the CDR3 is TGTGCCAGCAGCGTTTCTAGCGGGGAAGGCAATGAGCAGTTCTTC. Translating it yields CASSVSSGEGNEQFF. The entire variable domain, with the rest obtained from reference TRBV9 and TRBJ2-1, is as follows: DSGVTQTPKHLITATGQRVTLRCSPRSGDLSVYWYQQSLDQGLQFLIQYYNGEERAKGNILERFSAQQFPDLHSELNLSSLELGDSALYFCASSVSSGEGNEQFFGPGTRLTVL.